A selection of T cell receptor beta chains follows, all from one sample in a study of OX40 agonist ivuxolimab in advanced cancers. Data came from immunoSEQ multiplex PCR; TCRdb stores just in-frame clones and leaves some out. The repertoire holds approximately 61,000 clones, around nine tenths seen once, with approximately 0.32% in the top ten. Sequenced material: CD4+ or CD8+ T cells sorted from blood, taken in a trial of the OX40 agonist ivuxolimab. The origin of the receptors is an adult with an advanced solid tumor such as melanoma, head and neck, liver or kidney cancer. Each CDR3 is given with its conserved first and last residue. D genes are given only for firm matches. Where a row states a size, it is once, few, many or the class of an expanded clone; other rows omit it.

cdr3_nt: TGTGCCAGCACCCAGCTCGGGACAGGGAAAGGGGATACGCAGTATTTT
cdr3_aa: CASTQLGTGKGDTQYF
d_call: TRBD1
v_call: TRBV27
j_call: TRBJ2-3
clone_size: once

cdr3_nt: TGCGCCAGCAGCCAAGAATGGGGGGTTCCCAATCAGCCCCAGCATTTT
cdr3_aa: CASSQEWGVPNQPQHF
d_call: .
v_call: TRBV4-1
j_call: TRBJ1-5
clone_size: .

cdr3_nt: TGTGCCACCAGCAGACTCGGGACAGGCTCTAATGAGCAGTTCTTC
cdr3_aa: CATSRLGTGSNEQFF
d_call: TRBD1
v_call: TRBV15
j_call: TRBJ2-1
clone_size: .

cdr3_nt: TGCGCCAGCAGCCTCACAATAGGCGGGGAAAAACTGTTTTTT
cdr3_aa: CASSLTIGGEKLFF
d_call: .
v_call: TRBV4-1
j_call: TRBJ1-4
clone_size: .

cdr3_nt: TGTGCCAGCTCACCTAGAAGGAGCCAAGAGACCCAGTACTTC
cdr3_aa: CASSPRRSQETQYF
d_call: .
v_call: TRBV18
j_call: TRBJ2-5
clone_size: .

cdr3_nt: TGTGCCGCAGGACAAGGCTATGGCTACACCTTC
cdr3_aa: CAAGQGYGYTF
d_call: .
v_call: TRBV30
j_call: TRBJ1-2
clone_size: .

cdr3_nt: TGCGCCATCAGGAAATATGGCGCTAACTATGGCTACACCTTC
cdr3_aa: CAIRKYGANYGYTF
d_call: .
v_call: TRBV10-1
j_call: TRBJ1-2
clone_size: .

cdr3_nt: TGTGCCACCCTCCGGGACAGGGGTAACACTGAAGCTTTCTTT
cdr3_aa: CATLRDRGNTEAFF
d_call: TRBD1
v_call: TRBV27
j_call: TRBJ1-1
clone_size: .

cdr3_nt: TGTGCCAGCAGCTTAGATAGGAACGCGCAGTATTTT
cdr3_aa: CASSLDRNAQYF
d_call: .
v_call: TRBV11-2
j_call: TRBJ2-3
clone_size: .

cdr3_nt: TGTGCCAGCAGCTTAGTAGGCCGCCCCCAAGAGACCCAGTACTTC
cdr3_aa: CASSLVGRPQETQYF
d_call: .
v_call: TRBV7-2
j_call: TRBJ2-5
clone_size: .

cdr3_nt: TGCGCCAGCAGCTTGGAGGGGGCGAATCAGCCCCAGCATTTT
cdr3_aa: CASSLEGANQPQHF
d_call: TRBD1
v_call: TRBV5-1
j_call: TRBJ1-5
clone_size: .

cdr3_nt: TGTGCCAGCAGCTTTCGGGCGGCGGGGGGATACAATGAGCAGTTCTTC
cdr3_aa: CASSFRAAGGYNEQFF
d_call: TRBD2
v_call: TRBV11-2
j_call: TRBJ2-1
clone_size: .

cdr3_nt: TGTGCCAGCAGCCAACGCGCCCCGGGGCAGGGAGATGGCTACACCTTC
cdr3_aa: CASSQRAPGQGDGYTF
d_call: .
v_call: TRBV14
j_call: TRBJ1-2
clone_size: .

cdr3_nt: TGTGCCAGCAGCTCGTGGACGGGGGGCCCTAACTATGGCTACACCTTC
cdr3_aa: CASSSWTGGPNYGYTF
d_call: .
v_call: TRBV5-6
j_call: TRBJ1-2
clone_size: .

cdr3_nt: TGTGCCAGCAGTGAAGGGAACTATGGCTACACCTTC
cdr3_aa: CASSEGNYGYTF
d_call: .
v_call: TRBV6-5
j_call: TRBJ1-2
clone_size: .

cdr3_nt: TGCAGCGTCACCAGGCGAGCGGGGGGGGTCTCCTACGAGCAGTACTTC
cdr3_aa: CSVTRRAGGVSYEQYF
d_call: TRBD2
v_call: TRBV29-1
j_call: TRBJ2-7
clone_size: .

cdr3_nt: TGTGCCAGCAAGGGTTCGGGGGGGAGCAATCAGCCCCAGCATTTT
cdr3_aa: CASKGSGGSNQPQHF
d_call: .
v_call: TRBV2
j_call: TRBJ1-5
clone_size: .

cdr3_nt: TGTGCCATCAGTGAGAAGAGGGAAGCCTATGGCTACACCTTC
cdr3_aa: CAISEKREAYGYTF
d_call: .
v_call: TRBV10-3
j_call: TRBJ1-2
clone_size: once

cdr3_nt: TGTGCCAGCAGCCCACGACAGGGAACCCTACAAGAGACCCAGTACTTC
cdr3_aa: CASSPRQGTLQETQYF
d_call: TRBD1
v_call: TRBV7-6
j_call: TRBJ2-5
clone_size: .

cdr3_nt: TGTGCCTGGAGCCGTAGGGTAGCGGGTGGTTACGAGCAGTACTTC
cdr3_aa: CAWSRRVAGGYEQYF
d_call: TRBD2
v_call: TRBV30
j_call: TRBJ2-7
clone_size: .

cdr3_nt: TGTGCCAGCAGATCCGGGACCACCGTCTCCTACGAGCAGTACTTC
cdr3_aa: CASRSGTTVSYEQYF
d_call: .
v_call: TRBV7-2
j_call: TRBJ2-7
clone_size: .

cdr3_nt: TGTGCCAGCAGCTTTGGTGGGGCCACTGAAGCTTTCTTT
cdr3_aa: CASSFGGATEAFF
d_call: .
v_call: TRBV11-3
j_call: TRBJ1-1
clone_size: .